This section outlines one T cell receptor beta chain sequence together with its context. Other DNA sequences in this specimen translate into the identical CDR3. The data derive from a study of blood T cell repertoires in COVID-19. The V and J ends lost 5 bases and 3 bases respectively, with 13 bases between them. The germline CDR1 and CDR2 sequences are LNHDA and SQIVND (reference sequence). The CDR3 sequence is 14 residues long. Some clones are missing from TCRdb's copy, which holds only in-frame ones; the method was immunoSEQ multiplex PCR. The sample yields 250,000 to 350,000 clones, approximately 85% seen once.

This sequence joins TRBV19 and TRBJ1-1; D may be TRBD1 (5 bases). This receptor was obtained from a human donor with COVID-19, enrolled during active disease. The donor label of this sample is uncertain. Sequencing was done on a sample of peripheral blood. The chain's CDR3 is CASSGLRGYTEAFF. The CDR3 DNA reads as TGTGCCAGTAGTGGACTCCGGGGGTACACTGAAGCTTTCTTT. Supplemented by reference TRBV19 and TRBJ1-1, the full variable domain reads DGGITQSPKYLFRKEGQNVTLSCEQNLNHDAMYWYRQDPGQGLRLIYYSQIVNDFQKGDIAEGYSVSREKKESFPLTVTSAQKNPTAFYLCASSGLRGYTEAFFGQGTRLTVV.